Sequencing of this T cell receptor (beta chain) was carried out in a study of blood T cell repertoires in COVID-19. Some clones are missing from TCRdb's copy, which holds only in-frame ones; the method was immunoSEQ multiplex PCR. The profile covers roughly 150,000 clones, with over 80% appearing a single time and around 8% taken by the ten largest. The TCR originated in a woman of 80 years or more with COVID-19, enrolled during active disease. Specimen: peripheral blood.

The CDR3 is CASRTSGNTGELFF. In nucleotides, the CDR3 is TGTGCCAGCAGGACTAGCGGAAACACCGGGGAGCTGTTTTTT. The V call is TRBV3-1 (or the pseudogene TRBV3-2), the J call TRBJ2-2; TRBD2 matches 9 bases. CDR1 and CDR2 (germline): LGHDT, YNNKEL (reference sequence). The CDR3 contains 14 residues. The V segment lost 6 bases and the J segment 2 bases; nucleotides outside the gene matches: 1.